What follows is one TCR beta chain and its context. No antigen is known for it. An end of the junction differs from the germline gene, which may be a read error. Method: immunoSEQ multiplex PCR; TCRdb's copy keeps in-frame clones and lacks some. The table has roughly 120,000 clones, roughly 90% seen once. This entry is derived from a study of cytomegalovirus exposure and HLA in healthy donors. Study details: The 130 or so validation repertoires used a platform that matched the one used for the 600 to 700 first-cohort repertoires, as a later analysis reported. Findings of the study overall: Subsequent analysis showed first-cohort TCR clusters tending to co-occur in 120 validation repertoires. Cytomegalovirus-associated status was assigned to some 180 TCR beta chains. Under in vitro conditions, a few CMV-associated chains were confirmed as specific for CMV antigens.

CDR3 length equals 14 residues. Germline values: CDR1 SGHTA, CDR2 FQGTGA. The specimen sequenced was PBMCs. The TCR sequence derives from a woman in her 30s in good health and CMV-seropositive. The chain links TRBV7-3 to TRBJ2-5, with 9 bases fitting TRBD1. CDR3 coding DNA: TGTGCCAGCAGCATAACAGGGGGCAGGGAGACCCAGTACTTC. It codes for CASSITGGRETQYF.